This T cell receptor beta chain was recovered during a study of cytomegalovirus exposure and HLA in healthy donors. With 60 Vbeta and 13 Jbeta primers, the PCR was carried out. Profiled with immunoSEQ multiplex PCR; TCRdb holds only in-frame clones, not every one. Among more than 95,000 clones, roughly 66% were seen once, and the ten largest hold more than 3%. Study results and limitations: Highly shared variants forming one cluster were likely a sequencing artifact. Based on reports, TCR beta sequences accurately predicted HLA-A and HLA-B alleles for most subjects. Confirmation was obtained in vitro that a few CMV-associated chains are specific for CMV antigens.

To note about this clone: Antigen: not known.

The sample consisted of PBMCs. The TCR originated in a woman in her 50s in good health and CMV-seronegative.

CDR3 DNA sequence: TGCAGCGTTCGACTAGCGGGGCGCTCGGTTGAGACCCAGTACTTC. This encodes CSVRLAGRSVETQYF. The chain combines TRBV29-1 with TRBJ2-5; 11 bases match TRBD2. Germline trimming cut 5 bases from V and 5 bases from J; bases unmatched to any gene: 10. The germline CDR1 and CDR2 sequences are SQVTM and ANQGSEA. The CDR3 covers 15 residues. Supplemented by reference TRBV29-1 and TRBJ2-5, the full variable domain reads SAVISQKPSRDICQRGTSLTIQCQVDSQVTMMFWYRQQPGQSLTLIATANQGSEATYESGFVIDKFPISRPNLTFSTLTVSNMSPEDSSIYLCSVRLAGRSVETQYFGPGTRLLVL.